This TCR beta chain originates from a study of blood T cell repertoires in COVID-19. V was cut by 1 base and J by 4 bases, with 12 bases left in between. In germline, CDR1 is LGHNA, CDR2 YNFKEQ. This CDR3 comprises 15 residues. Original processing notes: Counts of nucleated cells, estimated from reference gene primer amplification, were obtained. Sequenced by immunoSEQ multiplex PCR; TCRdb stores in-frame clones only, minus some. The V and J calls and the clone size are those of that table, but D and trimming were determined from the DNA. The data show approximately 80,000 clones, approximately 85% seen once.

The chain has TRBV4-2 and TRBJ2-3; possibly TRBD2 for D (6 bases). This TCR was sampled from a man between 50 and 59 years old with active COVID-19. The source material was peripheral blood. CDR3 region: CASSQVGLPADTQYF. CDR3 in DNA: TGTGCCAGCAGCCAAGTCGGACTACCTGCAGATACGCAGTATTTT.